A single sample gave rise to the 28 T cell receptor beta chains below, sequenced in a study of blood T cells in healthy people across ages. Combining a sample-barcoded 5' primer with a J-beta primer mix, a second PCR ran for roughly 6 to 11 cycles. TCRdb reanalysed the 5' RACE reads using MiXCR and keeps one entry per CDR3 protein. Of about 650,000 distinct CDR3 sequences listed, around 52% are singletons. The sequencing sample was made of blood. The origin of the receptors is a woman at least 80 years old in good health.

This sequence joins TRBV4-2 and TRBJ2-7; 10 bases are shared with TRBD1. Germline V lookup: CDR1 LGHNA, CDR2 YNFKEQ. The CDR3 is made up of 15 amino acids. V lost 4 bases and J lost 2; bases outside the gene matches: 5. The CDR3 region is CASSPRTGGTYEQYF. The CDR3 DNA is TGTGCCAGCAGCCCCCGGACAGGGGGTACCTACGAGCAGTACTTC.

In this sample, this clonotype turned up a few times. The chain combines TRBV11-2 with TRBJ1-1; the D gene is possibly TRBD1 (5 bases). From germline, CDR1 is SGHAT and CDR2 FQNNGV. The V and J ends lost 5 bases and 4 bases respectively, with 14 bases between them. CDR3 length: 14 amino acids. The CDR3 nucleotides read TGTGCCAGCAGCGTCGTCGGAGGGGTCACTGAAGCTTTCTTT. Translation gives CASSVVGGVTEAFF.

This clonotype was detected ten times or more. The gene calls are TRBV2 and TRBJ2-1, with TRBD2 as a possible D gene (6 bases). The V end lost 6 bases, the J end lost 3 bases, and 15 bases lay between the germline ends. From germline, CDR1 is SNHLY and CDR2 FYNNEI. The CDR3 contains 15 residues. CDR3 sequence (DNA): TGTGCCAGCAGCACGGGACCAGCGGGCTACAATGAGCAGTTCTTC. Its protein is CASSTGPAGYNEQFF.

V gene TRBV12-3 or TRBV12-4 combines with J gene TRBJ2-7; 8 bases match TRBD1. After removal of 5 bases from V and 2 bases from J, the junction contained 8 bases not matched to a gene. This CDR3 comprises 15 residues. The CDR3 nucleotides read TGTGCCAGCAGTCACGGACAGGGCACTACCTACGAGCAGTACTTC. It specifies CASSHGQGTTYEQYF.

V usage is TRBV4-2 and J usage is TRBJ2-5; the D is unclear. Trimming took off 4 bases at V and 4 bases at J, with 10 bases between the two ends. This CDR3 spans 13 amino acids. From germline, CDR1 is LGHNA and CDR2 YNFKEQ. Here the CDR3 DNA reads TGTGCCAGCAGCCCACCTGACGGAGAGACCCAGTACTTC. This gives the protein CASSPPDGETQYF.

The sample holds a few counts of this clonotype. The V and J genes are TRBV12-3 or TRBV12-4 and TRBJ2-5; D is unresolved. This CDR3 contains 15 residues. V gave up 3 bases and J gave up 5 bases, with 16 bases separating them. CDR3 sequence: CASSFRVLLGETQYF. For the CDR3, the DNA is TGTGCCAGCAGTTTTAGGGTCCTCTTGGGGGAGACCCAGTACTTC.

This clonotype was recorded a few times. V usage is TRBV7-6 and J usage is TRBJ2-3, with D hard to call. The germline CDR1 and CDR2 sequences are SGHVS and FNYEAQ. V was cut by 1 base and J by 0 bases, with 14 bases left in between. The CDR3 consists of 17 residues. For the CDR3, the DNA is TGTGCCAGCAGCTTAGTTTTAGCTAGATCTAGCACAGATACGCAGTATTTT. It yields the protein CASSLVLARSSTDTQYF. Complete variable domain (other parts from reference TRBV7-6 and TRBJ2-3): GAGVSQSPRYKVTKRGQDVALRCDPISGHVSLYWYRQALGQGPEFLTYFNYEAQQDKSGLPNDRFSAERPEGSISTLTIQRTEQRDSAMYRCASSLVLARSSTDTQYFGPGTRLTVL.

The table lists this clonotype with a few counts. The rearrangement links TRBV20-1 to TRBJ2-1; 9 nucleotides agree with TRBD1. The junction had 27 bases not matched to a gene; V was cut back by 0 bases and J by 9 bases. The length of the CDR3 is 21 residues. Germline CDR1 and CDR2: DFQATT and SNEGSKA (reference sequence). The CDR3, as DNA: TGCAGTGCTAGAGATTGGAGGACAGGGGTCCCGGACCCGGACAAAGGGACTGAGCAGTTCTTC. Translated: CSARDWRTGVPDPDKGTEQFF.

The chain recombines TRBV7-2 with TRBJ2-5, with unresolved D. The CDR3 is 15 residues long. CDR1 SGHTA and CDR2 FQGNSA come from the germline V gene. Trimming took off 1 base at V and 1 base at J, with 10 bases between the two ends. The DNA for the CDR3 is TGTGCCAGCAGCTTAGTCAGCTCTCCCCAAGAGACCCAGTACTTC. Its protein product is CASSLVSSPQETQYF.

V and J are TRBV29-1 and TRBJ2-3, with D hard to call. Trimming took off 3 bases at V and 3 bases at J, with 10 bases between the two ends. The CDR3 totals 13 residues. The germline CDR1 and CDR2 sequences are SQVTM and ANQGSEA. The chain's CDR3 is CSVDTGVTDTQYF. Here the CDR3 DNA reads TGCAGCGTTGATACTGGGGTTACAGATACGCAGTATTTT.

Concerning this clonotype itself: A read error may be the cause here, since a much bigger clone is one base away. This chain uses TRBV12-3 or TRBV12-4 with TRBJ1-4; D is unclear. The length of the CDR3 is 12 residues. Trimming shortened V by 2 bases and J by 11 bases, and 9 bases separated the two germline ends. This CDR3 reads CASSLLDGKLFF. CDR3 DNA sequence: TGTGCCAGCAGTTTACTTGATGGGAAACTGTTTTTT.

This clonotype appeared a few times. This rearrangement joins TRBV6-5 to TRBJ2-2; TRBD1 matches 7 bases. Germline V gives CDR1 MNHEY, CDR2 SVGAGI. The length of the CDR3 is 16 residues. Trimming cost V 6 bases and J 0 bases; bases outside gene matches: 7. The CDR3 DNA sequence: TGTGCCAGCAGCCCGGGACAGTTAGCGAACACCGGGGAGCTGTTTTTT. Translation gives CASSPGQLANTGELFF.

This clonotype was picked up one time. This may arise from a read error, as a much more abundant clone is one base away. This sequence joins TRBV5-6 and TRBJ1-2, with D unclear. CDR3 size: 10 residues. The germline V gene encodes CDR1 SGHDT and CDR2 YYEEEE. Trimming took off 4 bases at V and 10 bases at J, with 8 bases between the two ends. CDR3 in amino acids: CASSRDDYTF. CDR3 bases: TGTGCCAGCAGCCGCGACGACTACACCTTC.

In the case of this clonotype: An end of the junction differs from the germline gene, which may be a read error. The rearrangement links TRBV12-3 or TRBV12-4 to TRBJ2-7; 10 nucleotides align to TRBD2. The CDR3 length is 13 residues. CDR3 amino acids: CANSPSSGSEQYF. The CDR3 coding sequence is TGTGCCAACAGTCCCTCTAGCGGGAGCGAGCAGTACTTC.

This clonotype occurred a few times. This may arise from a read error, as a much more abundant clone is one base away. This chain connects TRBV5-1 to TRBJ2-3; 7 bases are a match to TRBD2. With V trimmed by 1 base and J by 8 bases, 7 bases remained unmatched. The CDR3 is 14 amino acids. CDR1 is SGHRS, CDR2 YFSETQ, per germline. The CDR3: CASSLRTSGGTQYF. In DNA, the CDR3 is TGCGCCAGCAGCTTGCGGACTAGTGGTGGTACGCAGTATTTT.

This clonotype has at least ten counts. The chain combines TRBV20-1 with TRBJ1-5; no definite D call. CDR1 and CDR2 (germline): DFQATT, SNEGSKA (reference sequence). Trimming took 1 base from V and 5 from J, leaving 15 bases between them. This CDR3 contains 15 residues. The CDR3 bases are TGCAGTGCTAGAGGGTCAGCCAGCCCTTATCAGCCCCAGCATTTT. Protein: CSARGSASPYQPQHF.

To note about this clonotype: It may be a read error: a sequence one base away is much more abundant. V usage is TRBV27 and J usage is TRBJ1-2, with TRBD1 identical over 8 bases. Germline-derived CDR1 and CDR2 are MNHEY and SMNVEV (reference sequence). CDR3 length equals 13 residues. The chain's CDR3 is CAGSLVRGHGYTF. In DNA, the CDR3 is TGTGCCGGCAGTTTAGTCAGGGGGCATGGCTACACCTTC.

The CDR3 reads CASTSSGELFF. Written as DNA, the CDR3 is TGTGCCAGCACCTCCAGCGGGGAGCTGTTTTTT. The J gene is TRBJ2-2, the V gene TRBV3-1; D is ambiguous. V shed 7 bases and J shed 7 bases, with 7 bases lying between them. Looked up from germline, CDR1 is LGHDT and CDR2 is YNNKEL (reference sequence). The CDR3 runs 11 residues.

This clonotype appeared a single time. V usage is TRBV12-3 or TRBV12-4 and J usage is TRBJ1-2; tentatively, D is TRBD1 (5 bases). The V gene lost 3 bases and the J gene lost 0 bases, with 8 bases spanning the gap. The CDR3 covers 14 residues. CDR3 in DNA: TGTGCCAGCAGTTTCCAGGGTACTAACTATGGCTACACCTTC. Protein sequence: CASSFQGTNYGYTF.

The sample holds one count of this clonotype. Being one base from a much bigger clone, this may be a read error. The CDR3 spells CASSLDVINEQYF. In nucleotides, the CDR3 is TGTGCCAGCAGCTTGGATGTTATTAATGAGCAGTACTTC. The chain couples TRBV5-6 to TRBJ2-7; D not resolved. Trimming shortened V by 0 bases and J by 7 bases, and 11 bases separated the two germline ends. CDR1 SGHDT and CDR2 YYEEEE come from the germline V gene. The CDR3 has 13 residues.

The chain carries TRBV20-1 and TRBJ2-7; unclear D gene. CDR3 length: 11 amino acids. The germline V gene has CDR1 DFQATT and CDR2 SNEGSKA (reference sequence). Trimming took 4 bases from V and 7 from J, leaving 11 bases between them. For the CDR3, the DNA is TGCAGTGCTACGAACTACAATGAGCAGTACTTC. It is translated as CSATNYNEQYF.

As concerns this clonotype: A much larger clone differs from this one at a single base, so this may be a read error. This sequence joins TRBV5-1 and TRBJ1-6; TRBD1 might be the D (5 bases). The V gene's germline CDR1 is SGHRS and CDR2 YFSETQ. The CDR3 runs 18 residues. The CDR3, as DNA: TGCGCCAGCAGCTCGGGACCGACTGGGAACTCCTATAATTCACCCCCCCACTTT. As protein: CASSSGPTGNSYNSPPHF.

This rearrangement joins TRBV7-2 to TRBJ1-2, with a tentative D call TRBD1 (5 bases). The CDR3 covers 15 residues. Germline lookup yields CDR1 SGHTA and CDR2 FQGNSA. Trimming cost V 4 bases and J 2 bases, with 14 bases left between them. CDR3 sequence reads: CASSWTPVLNYGYTF. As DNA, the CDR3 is TGTGCCAGCAGCTGGACACCCGTGTTAAACTATGGCTACACCTTC.

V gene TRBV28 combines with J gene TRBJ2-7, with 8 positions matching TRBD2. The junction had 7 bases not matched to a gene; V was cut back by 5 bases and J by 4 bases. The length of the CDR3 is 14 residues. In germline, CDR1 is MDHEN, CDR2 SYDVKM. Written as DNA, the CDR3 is TGTGCCAGCAGTCAAGCGGGAGCATTGTACGAGCAGTACTTC. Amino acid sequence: CASSQAGALYEQYF.

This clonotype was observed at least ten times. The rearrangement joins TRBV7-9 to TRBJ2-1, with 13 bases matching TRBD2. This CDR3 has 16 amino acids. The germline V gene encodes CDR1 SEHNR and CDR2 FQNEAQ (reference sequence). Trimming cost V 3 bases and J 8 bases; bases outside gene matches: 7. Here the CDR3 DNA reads TGTGCCAGCAGCTTCCTCGGACTAGCGGGAGAAGATGAGCAGTTCTTC. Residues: CASSFLGLAGEDEQFF. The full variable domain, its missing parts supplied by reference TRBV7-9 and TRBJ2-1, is DTGVSQNPRHKITKRGQNVTFRCDPISEHNRLYWYRQTLGQGPEFLTYFQNEAQLEKSRLLSDRFSAERPKGSFSTLEIQRTEQGDSAMYLCASSFLGLAGEDEQFFGPGTRLTVL.

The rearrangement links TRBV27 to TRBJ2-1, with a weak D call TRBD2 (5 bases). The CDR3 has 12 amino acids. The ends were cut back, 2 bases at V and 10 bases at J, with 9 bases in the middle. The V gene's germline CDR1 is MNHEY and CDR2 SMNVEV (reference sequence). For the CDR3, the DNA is TGTGCCAGCAGTTTACCAACTAGGGAGCAGTTCTTC. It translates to CASSLPTREQFF.

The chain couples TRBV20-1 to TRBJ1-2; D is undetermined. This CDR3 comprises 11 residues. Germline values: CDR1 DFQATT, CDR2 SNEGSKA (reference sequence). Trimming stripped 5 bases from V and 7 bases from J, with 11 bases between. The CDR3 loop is CSAVRSTGYTF. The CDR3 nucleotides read TGCAGTGCTGTACGGTCTACTGGCTACACCTTC.

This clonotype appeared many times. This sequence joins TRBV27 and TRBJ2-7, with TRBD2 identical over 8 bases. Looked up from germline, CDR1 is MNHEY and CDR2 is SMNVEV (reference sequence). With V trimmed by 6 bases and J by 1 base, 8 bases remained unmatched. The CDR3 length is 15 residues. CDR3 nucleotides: TGTGCCAGCAGGGACATAGCGGGAAGATCCTACGAGCAGTACTTC. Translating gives CASRDIAGRSYEQYF.